These 27 T cell receptor beta chains originate from one sample sequenced in a study of blood T cell repertoires in COVID-19. The method was immunoSEQ multiplex PCR; TCRdb's version includes in-frame clones alone and lacks a portion of them. This sample has 210,000 or so clones; around 91% occur once, and the top ten carry approximately 0.64%. Material: peripheral blood. Receptors were obtained from a man aged 45 to 65 with acute or convalescent COVID-19.

The chain recombines TRBV4-1 with TRBJ1-3, with D possibly being TRBD1 (5 bases). Germline CDR1 and CDR2: MGHRA and YSYEKL. Deletions cut 2 bases from V and 2 bases from J, with 13 bases between. CDR3 length: 16 amino acids. Here the CDR3 reads CASSQLGGTPGNTIYF. Written as DNA, the CDR3 is TGCGCCAGCAGCCAATTGGGGGGGACTCCTGGAAACACCATATATTTT.

The V call is TRBV19, the J call TRBJ1-5; weak D call: TRBD1 (5 bases). In germline, CDR1 is LNHDA, CDR2 SQIVND (reference sequence). The ends were cut back, 9 bases at V and 1 base at J, with 16 bases in the middle. CDR3 size: 15 residues. CDR3: CASKRGGWSNQPQHF. CDR3 nucleotide sequence: TGTGCCAGCAAAAGGGGAGGTTGGAGCAATCAGCCCCAGCATTTT.

This clone was picked up one time. The CDR3 DNA is TGCGCCAGCAGCACCGGACAGGGCCCTTCCTACGAGCAGTACTTC. Protein: CASSTGQGPSYEQYF. The V and J genes are TRBV5-1 and TRBJ2-7; TRBD1 aligns across 8 bases. CDR1 and CDR2 (germline): SGHRS, YFSETQ. The trim removed 4 bases at V and 1 base at J, leaving 7 bases unmatched. There are 15 residues in the CDR3.

The CDR3 DNA is TGTGCCAGCAGTCTACAGATCTCTGGGGCCAACGTCCTGACTTTC. Translating gives CASSLQISGANVLTF. V usage is TRBV14 and J usage is TRBJ2-6; D uncertain. CDR3 length equals 15 residues. Trimming cost V 6 bases and J 0 bases, with 9 bases left between them. Germline loops: CDR1 SGHDN, CDR2 FVKESK.

In this sample, this clone turned up a few times. The chain links TRBV5-4 to TRBJ2-5; 9 positions match TRBD2. CDR3 length: 16 residues. Trimming took 4 bases from V and 5 from J; bases not matched to a gene: 12. Germline CDR1 SGHNT, CDR2 YYREEE (reference sequence). The CDR3 DNA sequence: TGTGCCAGCAGCCCGACATTTAGCGGGAGTTATGAGACCCAGTACTTC. Its translation is CASSPTFSGSYETQYF.

The chain couples TRBV10-2 to TRBJ1-5; no firm D call. The CDR3 has 14 residues. Germline-derived CDR1 and CDR2 are WSHSY and SAAADI. Deletions cut 3 bases from V and 2 bases from J, with 8 bases between. Written as DNA, the CDR3 is TGCGCCAGCAGTGATAGCGGGCGCAATCAGCCCCAGCATTTT. As protein: CASSDSGRNQPQHF.

This chain uses TRBV7-9 with TRBJ1-5, with a tentative D call TRBD1 (6 bases). Germline CDR1 reads SEHNR; CDR2 reads FQNEAQ (reference sequence). This CDR3 has 14 residues. V was pared by 5 bases and J by 0 bases, with 8 bases between. The CDR3 sequence is CASSLTGSNQPQHF. In DNA, the CDR3 is TGTGCCAGCAGCCTGACAGGTAGCAATCAGCCCCAGCATTTT. The variable domain in full, completed from reference TRBV7-9 and TRBJ1-5, reads DTGVSQNPRHKITKRGQNVTFRCDPISEHNRLYWYRQTLGQGPEFLTYFQNEAQLEKSRLLSDRFSAERPKGSFSTLEIQRTEQGDSAMYLCASSLTGSNQPQHFGDGTRLSIL.

The genes are TRBV6-6 and TRBJ2-4, with D tentatively TRBD1 (6 bases). Looked up from germline, CDR1 is MNHNY and CDR2 is SVGAGI (reference sequence). V was pared by 5 bases and J by 0 bases, with 14 bases between. CDR3 length: 16 residues. The CDR3 sequence: CASSPDRTLAKNIQYF. In DNA form, the CDR3 reads TGTGCCAGCAGTCCGGACAGAACTCTAGCCAAAAACATTCAGTACTTC.

V gene TRBV12-5 combines with J gene TRBJ1-5; D gene uncertain. The CDR3 runs 10 residues. Trimming took 5 bases from V and 8 from J, leaving 4 bases between them. Germline lookup yields CDR1 LGHNT and CDR2 FRNRAP. The CDR3 is CASGGKPQHF. CDR3 nucleotides: TGTGCTAGTGGTGGCAAGCCCCAGCATTTT.

This sequence joins TRBV19 and TRBJ1-6; D is possibly TRBD1 (5 bases). Germline V gene sequence: CDR1 LNHDA, CDR2 SQIVND (reference sequence). The CDR3 is 17 amino acids. The ends were cut back, 6 bases at V and 11 bases at J, with 26 bases in the middle. This CDR3 reads CASREGRERSRGPPLHF. The CDR3 nucleotides are TGTGCCAGTAGGGAAGGCAGGGAAAGGTCGAGAGGCCCACCCCTCCACTTT. Filled out from reference TRBV19 and TRBJ1-6, the complete variable domain reads DGGITQSPKYLFRKEGQNVTLSCEQNLNHDAMYWYRQDPGQGLRLIYYSQIVNDFQKGDIAEGYSVSREKKESFPLTVTSAQKNPTAFYLCASREGRERSRGPPLHFGNGTRLTVT.

The V gene is TRBV28, the J gene TRBJ2-7; TRBD2 might be the D (6 bases). With 6 bases removed from V and 9 bases from J, the gap between germline ends came to 18 bases. Germline-derived CDR1 and CDR2 are MDHEN and SYDVKM. The CDR3 totals 13 residues. The CDR3 DNA is TGTGCCAGCAGGACCCCGTCGGGAGCGGGGCAGTACTTC. Amino acid sequence: CASRTPSGAGQYF.

This clone was found once. The DNA of the CDR3 is TGTGCCAGCAGCTTAACGGGGTATAATGAGCAGTTCTTC. Protein sequence: CASSLTGYNEQFF. This rearrangement joins TRBV11-3 to TRBJ2-1, with a tentative D call TRBD2 (5 bases). The CDR3 contains 13 residues. The V gene lost 2 bases and the J gene lost 7 bases, with 9 bases spanning the gap. The germline gives CDR1 SGHNT, CDR2 YENEEA. Combining the CDR3 with reference TRBV11-3 and TRBJ2-1 gives the whole variable domain EAGVVQSPRYKIIEKKQPVAFWCNPISGHNTLYWYLQNLGQGPELLIRYENEEAVDDSQLPKDRFSAERLKGVDSTLKIQPAELGDSAVYLCASSLTGYNEQFFGPGTRLTVL.

This chain uses TRBV7-9 with TRBJ2-7, with TRBD1 as a possible D gene (5 bases). The germline gives CDR1 SEHNR, CDR2 FQNEAQ (reference sequence). This CDR3 has 14 amino acids. V was clipped by 1 base and J by 2 bases, with 9 bases between them. The CDR3 nucleotides are TGTGCCAGCAGCTTAGGAACAGGAGCCTACGAGCAGTACGTC. Translating gives CASSLGTGAYEQYV.

The chain has TRBV21-1 and TRBJ2-7; the table calls TRBD1, which could not be checked here. TRBV21-1 is designated a pseudogene. The CDR3 is made up of 14 amino acids. The CDR3 sequence is CASSYDAGAYEQYV. As DNA, the CDR3 is TGTGCCAGCAGCTACGATGCAGGGGCCTACGAGCAGTACGTC.

This sequence joins TRBV9 and TRBJ1-1; a weak D match, TRBD1 (5 bases). The germline gives CDR1 SGDLS, CDR2 YYNGEE. The CDR3 covers 15 residues. V shed 4 bases and J shed 4 bases, with 17 bases lying between them. Here the CDR3 reads CASSNLQGLGTEAFF. In DNA form, the CDR3 reads TGTGCCAGCAGCAACCTCCAGGGCCTTGGCACTGAAGCTTTCTTT. Supplemented by reference TRBV9 and TRBJ1-1, the full variable domain reads DSGVTQTPKHLITATGQRVTLRCSPRSGDLSVYWYQQSLDQGLQFLIQYYNGEERAKGNILERFSAQQFPDLHSELNLSSLELGDSALYFCASSNLQGLGTEAFFGQGTRLTVV.

The chain has TRBV6-5 and TRBJ1-4, with D perhaps TRBD1 (5 bases). The CDR3 spans 14 residues. CDR1 MNHEY and CDR2 SVGAGI come from the germline V gene. V dropped 4 bases and J dropped 5 bases, with 11 bases sitting between them. CDR3 sequence: CASSFDSLNEKLFF. Written as DNA, the CDR3 is TGTGCCAGCAGTTTCGACAGTTTAAATGAAAAACTGTTTTTT.

The chain is built from TRBV28 and TRBJ1-2; D call uncertain. The CDR3 is 14 residues long. The V gene's germline CDR1 is MDHEN and CDR2 SYDVKM. The V end was cut by 4 bases, the J end by 4 bases, with 13 bases between. The CDR3 nucleotides are TGTGCCAGCAGTTCAGAGGTTGGAGGCTATGGCTACACCTTC. Its protein product is CASSSEVGGYGYTF.

The genes are TRBV7-9 and TRBJ2-2; 9 bases line up with TRBD1. CDR1 and CDR2 from the germline V gene are SEHNR and FQNEAQ (reference sequence). With V trimmed by 5 bases and J by 3 bases, 7 bases remained unmatched. The CDR3 runs to 16 residues. CDR3 nucleotide sequence: TGTGCCAGCAGCGACAACAGGGGGCGCGACACCGGGGAGCTGTTTTTT. Protein: CASSDNRGRDTGELFF.

V gene TRBV7-9 combines with J gene TRBJ2-3; TRBD2 might be the D (6 bases). V lost 1 base to trimming and J lost 5 bases, with 22 bases between them. The CDR3 is 18 amino acids. The V gene's germline CDR1 is SEHNR and CDR2 FQNEAQ (reference sequence). CDR3 loop: CASSLEVIGGVGRDTQYF. The CDR3 region has the DNA TGTGCCAGCAGCTTAGAAGTTATAGGCGGGGTGGGTCGAGATACGCAGTATTTT. Looking up the rest from reference TRBV7-9 and TRBJ2-3 gives the full variable domain: DTGVSQNPRHKITKRGQNVTFRCDPISEHNRLYWYRQTLGQGPEFLTYFQNEAQLEKSRLLSDRFSAERPKGSFSTLEIQRTEQGDSAMYLCASSLEVIGGVGRDTQYFGPGTRLTVL.

This chain connects TRBV11-1 to TRBJ2-7, with TRBD1 matching over 11 bases. This CDR3 has 16 residues. Trimming cost V 5 bases and J 4 bases; bases outside gene matches: 10. Looked up from germline, CDR1 is SGHAT and CDR2 is FQDESV (reference sequence). In DNA, the CDR3 is TGTGCCAGCAGCCCAGCTAAGGGACAGGGGGAATACGAGCAGTACTTC. This translates into CASSPAKGQGEYEQYF.

The gene calls are TRBV9 and TRBJ1-2; weak D call: TRBD1 (6 bases). This CDR3 contains 12 residues. The germline V gene encodes CDR1 SGDLS and CDR2 YYNGEE. V was shortened by 3 bases and J by 8 bases, with 11 bases between the two germline ends. The CDR3 protein is CASSAQGLGYTF. The CDR3 DNA follows: TGTGCCAGCAGCGCCCAGGGGCTCGGCTACACCTTC.

The chain has TRBV9 and TRBJ1-4; TRBD1 agrees at 7 bases. The J segment lost 5 bases and the V segment lost 2 bases, leaving 3 bases of the junction unmatched. This CDR3 region has 14 residues. Germline V gene data show CDR1 as SGDLS and CDR2 as YYNGEE. CDR3 DNA: TGTGCCAGCAGCGTCGCAGGGGGGAATGAAAAACTGTTTTTT. This encodes CASSVAGGNEKLFF.

Of note for this clone: This specimen includes other DNA sequences encoding the same CDR3. J is TRBJ2-1 and V is TRBV11-3; TRBD2 matches at 11 bases. The ends lost 8 bases at V and 4 bases at J; junction bases unmatched: 4. Germline loops: CDR1 SGHNT, CDR2 YENEEA. This CDR3 comprises 14 residues. CDR3 sequence reads: CASSLAGGYNEQFF. DNA for the CDR3: TGTGCCAGCTCCCTAGCGGGGGGTTACAATGAGCAGTTCTTC.

The genes are TRBV24-1 and TRBJ2-4, with D maybe TRBD1 (5 bases). Germline-derived CDR1 and CDR2 are KGHDR and SFDVKD. The CDR3 extends over 13 amino acids. V lost 6 bases, J lost 6 bases, and 11 bases lay in between. CDR3 in DNA: TGTGCCACCAGTCAGGGCCAGGGAAACATTCAGTACTTC. As protein: CATSQGQGNIQYF.

This chain joins TRBV28 and TRBJ1-5; TRBD1 might be the D (6 bases). The germline V and J ends were trimmed by 3 bases and 0 bases, with 12 bases remaining between them. The CDR3 loop spans 16 amino acids. The V gene's germline CDR1 is MDHEN and CDR2 SYDVKM. Here the CDR3 DNA reads TGTGCCAGCAGTTTTACCCAGGGGATTAGCAATCAGCCCCAGCATTTT. This sequence encodes CASSFTQGISNQPQHF.

The J gene is TRBJ2-1, the V gene TRBV9; TRBD2 matches at 10 bases. J lost 9 bases, V lost 1 base, and 7 bases had no gene match. CDR3 length: 15 residues. Germline CDR1 reads SGDLS; CDR2 reads YYNGEE. The CDR3 nucleotides are TGTGCCAGCAGCGTATGGTCTAGCGGGAGTGTTGAGCAGTTCTTC. Encoded protein: CASSVWSSGSVEQFF.

The CDR3 loop is CAWRTGAEQYF. DNA for the CDR3: TGTGCCTGGAGAACAGGGGCCGAGCAGTACTTC. V and J are TRBV30 and TRBJ2-7; TRBD1 matches 7 bases. CDR1 and CDR2 (germline): GTSNPN, SVGIG (reference sequence). The CDR3 runs to 11 residues. V gave up 3 bases and J gave up 6 bases; unmatched junction bases: 2.